One and the same sample provided the 18 T cell receptor beta chains below, sequenced in a study of blood T cell repertoires in COVID-19. Method: immunoSEQ multiplex PCR; TCRdb's copy keeps in-frame clones and lacks some. In the table there are around 250,000 clones, 82% of which are singletons. The specimen sequenced was peripheral blood. All receptors derive from a woman between 18 and 29 years old with acute or convalescent COVID-19.

The chain uses TRBV13 and TRBJ2-1; D remains unclear. Germline V gives CDR1 PRHDT, CDR2 FYEKMQ (reference sequence). There are 13 residues in the CDR3. V shed 1 base and J shed 4 bases, with 5 bases lying between them. CDR3 DNA sequence: TGTGCCAGCAGCTTAGTGCAGTACAATGAGCAGTTCTTC. It specifies CASSLVQYNEQFF.

This chain links TRBV11-2 with TRBJ1-6, with 9 bases aligning to TRBD1. The germline V gene encodes CDR1 SGHAT and CDR2 FQNNGV. With 7 bases clipped from V and 5 bases from J, the junction kept 6 bases outside the gene matches. This CDR3 has 15 residues. The CDR3 coding sequence is TGTGCCAGCACCGAACAGGGGGCTGATAATTCACCCCTCCACTTT. Translating it yields CASTEQGADNSPLHF.

The chain links TRBV30 to TRBJ2-7, with TRBD1 as a possible D gene (6 bases). Trimming stripped 2 bases from V and 2 bases from J, with 13 bases between. This CDR3 contains 14 residues. Germline CDR1 GTSNPN, CDR2 SVGIG (reference sequence). CDR3 sequence (DNA): TGTGCCTGGAGTTCCCGGGACAAACCCTACGAGCAGTACTTC. Translation gives CAWSSRDKPYEQYF.

The V call is TRBV30, the J call TRBJ1-2; D is possibly TRBD1 (5 bases). Per the germline V gene, CDR1 is GTSNPN and CDR2 is SVGIG (reference sequence). Trimming took 0 bases from V and 6 from J, leaving 14 bases between them. The CDR3 extends over 14 amino acids. This chain's CDR3 is CAWSVSGQGHGYTF. The CDR3 DNA reads TGTGCCTGGAGTGTATCGGGCCAGGGCCATGGCTACACCTTC.

The chain is built from TRBV6-5 and TRBJ2-7, with TRBD1 identical over 10 bases. From germline, CDR1 is MNHEY and CDR2 SVGAGI. CDR3 length: 16 residues. V lost 1 base to trimming and J lost 5 bases; unmatched junction nucleotides: 8. The DNA of the CDR3 is TGTGCCAGCAGTTACTTCTTAGACAGGGGGCAGGACGAGCAGTACTTC. It specifies CASSYFLDRGQDEQYF.

V usage is TRBV11-2 and J usage is TRBJ2-1; TRBD2 is a possible D gene (6 bases). CDR1 is SGHAT and CDR2 is FQNNGV in the germline V gene. The CDR3 is 12 amino acids. Trimming took 8 bases from V and 9 from J, leaving 14 bases between them. The CDR3 here is CASRGSGGEQFF. In nucleotides, the CDR3 is TGTGCCAGCCGGGGGTCCGGGGGTGAGCAGTTCTTC.

The J gene is TRBJ1-3, the V gene TRBV5-1; D is ambiguous. This CDR3 comprises 14 residues. V was trimmed by 4 bases and J by 0 bases, leaving 8 bases between them. The germline V gene has CDR1 SGHRS and CDR2 YFSETQ. CDR3 sequence reads: CASSATTSGNTIYF. Written as DNA, the CDR3 is TGCGCCAGCAGCGCCACTACCTCTGGAAACACCATATATTTT.

With regard to this clone: It is unclear where the CDR3 begins or ends on the DNA, so no DNA is shown, and the CDR3 is as TCRdb lists it. The gene calls are TRBV27 and TRBJ1-1; no check of the table's D call, TRBD1, against the DNA was made. Termini included, the CDR3 measures 15 amino acids. From germline, CDR1 is MNHEY and CDR2 SMNVEV (reference sequence). CDR3 protein: CASSTSDRRNTEAFF.

The chain has TRBV18 and TRBJ2-2; 9 bases align to TRBD2. V shed 6 bases, J shed 4 bases, and the junction held 6 bases outside the gene matches. This CDR3 comprises 15 residues. Per germline, CDR1 KGHSH and CDR2 LQKENI. The CDR3 DNA reads as TGTGCCAGCTCGCTAGCGGGGCCCTTCACCGGGGAGCTGTTTTTT. Protein: CASSLAGPFTGELFF.

This clone was found once. This chain links TRBV3-1 (or the pseudogene TRBV3-2) with TRBJ2-1, with 12 bases fitting TRBD2. This CDR3 is built from 18 residues. The V gene's germline CDR1 is LGHDT and CDR2 YNNKEL (reference sequence). V lost 0 bases to trimming and J lost 7 bases; unmatched junction nucleotides: 10. The CDR3 region has the DNA TGTGCCAGCAGCCAAGAGGAGCTAGCGGGAGGGTCTAGGAATGAGCAGTTCTTC. Its protein is CASSQEELAGGSRNEQFF.

This clone has a count of ten or more. The chain employs TRBV7-3 and TRBJ2-3; D is possibly TRBD1 (5 bases). CDR3 length equals 14 residues. Germline V gene data show CDR1 as SGHTA and CDR2 as FQGTGA. Trimming took 5 bases from V and 5 from J, leaving 14 bases between them. The CDR3 nucleotides read TGTGCCAGCAGCCCCGACAGCGTCGGAGATACGCAGTATTTT. Its protein product is CASSPDSVGDTQYF.

This chain links TRBV29-1 with TRBJ2-1; 9 bases align to TRBD2. The CDR3 has 14 residues. Per germline, CDR1 SQVTM and CDR2 ANQGSEA. V gave up 4 bases and J gave up 7 bases; unmatched junction bases: 8. In nucleotides, the CDR3 is TGCAGCGTTGCCGGGCTAGCGGGAACTAATGAGCAGTTCTTC. It codes for CSVAGLAGTNEQFF.

The V call is TRBV7-9, the J call TRBJ2-7; 7 positions agree with TRBD1. The length of the CDR3 is 15 residues. V lost 1 base and J lost 2; bases outside the gene matches: 5. Germline assignment: CDR1 SEHNR and CDR2 FQNEAQ (reference sequence). The CDR3: CASSLVWTGTYEQYF. CDR3 nucleotides: TGTGCCAGCAGCTTAGTCTGGACAGGAACCTACGAGCAGTACTTC.

The chain links TRBV9 to TRBJ2-2; D is perhaps TRBD1 (6 bases). Germline lookup yields CDR1 SGDLS and CDR2 YYNGEE. This CDR3 contains 15 residues. Trimming left V 0 bases short and J 5 bases short, with 11 bases between. The CDR3 loop is CASSVERGWTGELFF. CDR3 nucleotide sequence: TGTGCCAGCAGCGTAGAAAGGGGGTGGACCGGGGAGCTGTTTTTT.

The genes are TRBV28 and TRBJ1-5, with 10 bases matching TRBD1. Germline CDR1 is MDHEN and CDR2 is SYDVKM. The V gene end was trimmed by 4 bases and the J gene end by 4 bases; junction bases not matched to a gene: 13. CDR3 length: 18 residues. Written as DNA, the CDR3 is TGTGCCAGCAGTTCCCGCCGGGGACAGGGGATTATTAATCAGCCCCAGCATTTT. Amino acid sequence: CASSSRRGQGIINQPQHF.

The chain is built from TRBV13 and TRBJ2-5; the match to TRBD2 covers 9 bases. CDR1 PRHDT and CDR2 FYEKMQ come from the germline V gene (reference sequence). The CDR3 loop spans 20 amino acids. V shed 0 bases and J 4 bases; nucleotides not matched to a gene: 18. The CDR3 DNA sequence: TGTGCCAGCAGCTTAGGCTGGGGGCTAGCGGGAACGGGTCGTGGAGAGACCCAGTACTTC. Protein: CASSLGWGLAGTGRGETQYF.

V gene TRBV27 combines with J gene TRBJ2-1; TRBD2 aligns across 16 bases. The CDR3 spans 18 residues. J gave up 4 bases and V 4 bases, and 7 bases lay outside the gene matches. Germline values: CDR1 MNHEY, CDR2 SMNVEV (reference sequence). Here the CDR3 DNA reads TGTGCCAGCAGTTCGGGACTAGCGGGAGGGCCGACATACAATGAGCAGTTCTTC. Amino acid sequence: CASSSGLAGGPTYNEQFF.

V gene TRBV5-6 combines with J gene TRBJ1-1; no reliable D call. Between the trimmed V and J ends, which lost 6 bases and 1 base, there was a span of 16 bases. The CDR3 has 15 residues. The germline CDR1 and CDR2 sequences are SGHDT and YYEEEE. The CDR3 here is CASIPGSAENTEAFF. In DNA form, the CDR3 reads TGTGCCAGCATACCGGGGTCCGCAGAGAACACTGAAGCTTTCTTT.